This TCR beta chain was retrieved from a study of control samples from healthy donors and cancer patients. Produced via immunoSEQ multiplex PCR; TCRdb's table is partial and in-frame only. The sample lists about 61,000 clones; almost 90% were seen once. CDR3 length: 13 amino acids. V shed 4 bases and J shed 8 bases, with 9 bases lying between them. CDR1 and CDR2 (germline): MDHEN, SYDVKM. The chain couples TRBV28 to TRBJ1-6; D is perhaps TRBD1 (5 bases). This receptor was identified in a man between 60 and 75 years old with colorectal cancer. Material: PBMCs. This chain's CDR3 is CASSSRVYSPLHF. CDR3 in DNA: TGTGCCAGCAGTTCCAGGGTTTATTCACCCCTCCACTTT.